Shown below are 8 T cell receptor beta chains from a single sample sequenced in a study of blood T cell repertoires in COVID-19. The assay was immunoSEQ multiplex PCR, and TCRdb's table has in-frame clones only and misses some. This table has fewer than 250,000 clones, 83% appearing once. Material: PBMCs or T cells enriched from blood (not recorded which). The receptors here all came from a woman aged 40 to 55 who had been exposed to COVID-19.

This clone was picked up a small number of times. The CDR3: CASSRGGSEQYF. CDR3 DNA: TGTGCCAGCAGTCGGGGCGGGAGCGAGCAGTACTTC. The chain uses TRBV2 and TRBJ2-7; 7 bases fit TRBD2. This CDR3 has 12 amino acids. After removal of 5 bases from V and 6 bases from J, the junction contained 4 bases not matched to a gene. Germline CDR1 SNHLY, CDR2 FYNNEI. The entire variable domain, with the rest obtained from reference TRBV2 and TRBJ2-7, is as follows: EPEVTQTPSHQVTQMGQEVILRCVPISNHLYFYWYRQILGQKVEFLVSFYNNEISEKSEIFDDQFSVERPDGSNFTLKIRSTKLEDSAMYFCASSRGGSEQYFGPGTRLTVT.

The chain employs TRBV5-1 and TRBJ1-4; D is unclear. V gave up 3 bases and J gave up 12 bases, with 21 bases separating them. Germline lookup yields CDR1 SGHRS and CDR2 YFSETQ. The CDR3 length is 15 residues. The CDR3, as DNA: TGCGCCAGCAGCTCCCAGACGGTCTCCAGGCCGGAACTGTTTTTT. Amino acids: CASSSQTVSRPELFF.

The chain joins TRBV28 to TRBJ1-1; no definite D call. Germline-derived CDR1 and CDR2 are MDHEN and SYDVKM. This CDR3 comprises 14 residues. V was pared by 5 bases and J by 3 bases, with 13 bases between. The CDR3 DNA reads TGTGCCAGCAGTGGTTACGACGGAGACACTGAAGCTTTCTTT. This codes for CASSGYDGDTEAFF.

The chain carries TRBV29-1 and TRBJ1-5; 9 bases are shared with TRBD1. The CDR3 is made up of 10 amino acids. Germline V gene data show CDR1 as SQVTM and CDR2 as ANQGSEA. V was clipped by 8 bases and J by 15 bases; unmatched bases: 8. The CDR3 DNA follows: TGCAGCCACCCGGACAGGGGAGGGCATTTT. Its translation: CSHPDRGGHF. Full variable domain (remainder filled in from reference TRBV29-1 and TRBJ1-5): SAVISQKPSRDICQRGTSLTIQCQVDSQVTMMFWYRQQPGQSLTLIATANQGSEATYESGFVIDKFPISRPNLTFSTLTVSNMSPEDSSIYLCSHPDRGGHFGDGTRLSIL.

The gene calls are TRBV7-7 and TRBJ2-5; 8 nucleotides line up with TRBD1. This CDR3 is built from 14 residues. The V segment lost 4 bases and the J segment 5 bases; nucleotides outside the gene matches: 6. Germline CDR1 and CDR2: SSHAT and FNYEAQ (reference sequence). The CDR3 protein is CASSSRQGSETQYF. The CDR3 region has the DNA TGTGCCAGCAGCTCCCGACAGGGGTCGGAGACCCAGTACTTC.

The CDR3 DNA is TGTGCCAGCAGTTTGGGCCAGCATTACTATGGCTACACCTTC. This encodes CASSLGQHYYGYTF. J is TRBJ1-2 and V is TRBV28; D unclear. CDR3 length: 14 amino acids. The ends were cut back, 3 bases at V and 3 bases at J, with 11 bases in the middle. Germline V gene sequence: CDR1 MDHEN, CDR2 SYDVKM.

The rearrangement joins TRBV9 to TRBJ2-3; weak D call: TRBD1 (6 bases). CDR1 and CDR2 from the germline V gene are SGDLS and YYNGEE. The ends were cut back, 0 bases at V and 0 bases at J, with 11 bases in the middle. There are 16 residues in the CDR3. CDR3 nucleotides: TGTGCCAGCAGCGTAGTAGGGGGTCCGAGCACAGATACGCAGTATTTT. Amino acid sequence: CASSVVGGPSTDTQYF. Complete variable domain (other parts from reference TRBV9 and TRBJ2-3): DSGVTQTPKHLITATGQRVTLRCSPRSGDLSVYWYQQSLDQGLQFLIQYYNGEERAKGNILERFSAQQFPDLHSELNLSSLELGDSALYFCASSVVGGPSTDTQYFGPGTRLTVL.

The gene calls are TRBV5-1 and TRBJ2-5, with 8 positions matching TRBD1. The length of the CDR3 is 14 residues. J gave up 6 bases and V 3 bases, and 7 bases lay outside the gene matches. CDR1 and CDR2 from the germline V gene are SGHRS and YFSETQ. The CDR3: CASSSRGQGQTQYF. The DNA of the CDR3 is TGCGCCAGCAGCTCGCGAGGACAGGGTCAGACCCAGTACTTC. The variable domain in full, with the rest retrieved from reference TRBV5-1 and TRBJ2-5, is KAGVTQTPRYLIKTRGQQVTLSCSPISGHRSVSWYQQTPGQGLQFLFEYFSETQRNKGNFPGRFSGRQFSNSRSEMNVSTLELGDSALYLCASSSRGQGQTQYFGPGTRLLVL.